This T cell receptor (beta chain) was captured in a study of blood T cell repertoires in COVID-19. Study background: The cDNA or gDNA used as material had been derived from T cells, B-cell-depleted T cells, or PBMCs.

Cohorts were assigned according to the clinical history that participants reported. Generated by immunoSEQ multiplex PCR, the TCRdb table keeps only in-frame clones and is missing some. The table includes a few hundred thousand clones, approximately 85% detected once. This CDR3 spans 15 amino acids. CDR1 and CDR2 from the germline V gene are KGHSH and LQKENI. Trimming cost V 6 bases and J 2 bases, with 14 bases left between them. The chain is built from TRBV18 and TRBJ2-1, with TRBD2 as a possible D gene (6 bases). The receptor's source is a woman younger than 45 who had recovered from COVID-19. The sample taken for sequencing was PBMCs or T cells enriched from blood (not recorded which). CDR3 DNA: TGTGCCAGCTCCCCCCCGGCTAGCGCCTACAATGAGCAGTTCTTC. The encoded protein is CASSPPASAYNEQFF.